This T cell receptor beta chain was recovered during a study of cytomegalovirus exposure and HLA in healthy donors. Study outcomes and limitations: Across donors, sequencing depth was assumed by presence/absence analyses to be roughly uniform. HLA-A and HLA-B allele assignments for most subjects were reportedly predicted accurately using TCR beta sequences.

A remark on this clone: Antigen unknown.

CDR1 is MDHEN, CDR2 SYDVKM, per germline. Trimming cost V 7 bases and J 7 bases, with 26 bases left between them. The CDR3 spans 16 residues. Vbeta (60) and Jbeta (13) primers were used in the PCR. Data came from immunoSEQ multiplex PCR; TCRdb stores just in-frame clones and leaves some out. The listing records approximately 76,000 clones. Sequences were obtained from PBMCs. The sequence was collected from a man younger than 30 in good health and CMV-seropositive. The V gene is TRBV28, the J gene TRBJ2-7; tentatively, D is TRBD1 (6 bases). The CDR3 DNA sequence: TGTGCCAGCACCCCCCGGGTGGGACACTCCTCGGGGGAGCAGTACTTC. Protein: CASTPRVGHSSGEQYF.